The 16 T cell receptor beta chains below were found in one sample sequenced in a study of a mutant IDH1 vaccine in newly diagnosed glioma. Time point specified: baseline, week 1 (first vaccination visit). Treatment denoted: pre-vaccination baseline after standard-of-care therapy. The method was immunoSEQ multiplex PCR; TCRdb's version includes in-frame clones alone and lacks a portion of them. The sample lists around 63,000 clones; 91% were seen once. This specimen consisted of PBMCs, obtained from a glioma patient treated with radiotherapy, temozolomide or both. The receptors come from a man in his fifties with glioma.

The chain is built from TRBV6-1 and TRBJ1-2; 9 positions agree with TRBD1. J gave up 8 bases and V 7 bases, and 5 bases lay outside the gene matches. Germline CDR1 MNHNS, CDR2 SASEGT. The CDR3 runs 12 residues. For the CDR3, the DNA is TGTGCCAGCATGACAGGGGGAACGGGCTACACCTTC. Translating it yields CASMTGGTGYTF.

This chain links TRBV9 with TRBJ2-2; 8 positions agree with TRBD1. V lost 3 bases and J lost 1; bases outside the gene matches: 2. Germline CDR1 is SGDLS and CDR2 is YYNGEE. The length of the CDR3 is 15 residues. CDR3 loop: CASSEGTGNTGELFF. CDR3 in DNA: TGTGCCAGCAGCGAGGGGACAGGGAACACCGGGGAGCTGTTTTTT. The variable domain in full, with the rest retrieved from reference TRBV9 and TRBJ2-2, is DSGVTQTPKHLITATGQRVTLRCSPRSGDLSVYWYQQSLDQGLQFLIQYYNGEERAKGNILERFSAQQFPDLHSELNLSSLELGDSALYFCASSEGTGNTGELFFGEGSRLTVL.

This clone was seen just once. This chain uses TRBV7-3 with TRBJ2-2; TRBD1 might be the D (5 bases). The CDR3 spans 15 residues. Trimming removed 4 bases at V and 1 base at J, with 10 bases between. CDR1 and CDR2 from the germline V gene are SGHTA and FQGTGA. In DNA, the CDR3 is TGTGCCAGCAGCTATGACAGCCTGAACACCGGGGAGCTGTTTTTT. It translates to CASSYDSLNTGELFF.

J is TRBJ2-2 and V is TRBV9; maybe TRBD2 (6 bases). Trimming left V 3 bases short and J 0 bases short, with 12 bases between. CDR1 SGDLS and CDR2 YYNGEE come from the germline V gene. The CDR3 is 16 residues long. For the CDR3, the DNA is TGTGCCAGCAGCGGCACTAGCATCGCGAACACCGGGGAGCTGTTTTTT. Translation: CASSGTSIANTGELFF.

The chain has TRBV7-9 and TRBJ2-7; D is possibly TRBD1 (5 bases). Germline V CDR1 and CDR2: SEHNR, FQNEAQ (reference sequence). CDR3 size: 13 residues. V was trimmed by 8 bases and J by 7 bases, leaving 18 bases between them. The chain's CDR3 is CASRQGGLGEQYF. CDR3 nucleotide sequence: TGTGCCAGCCGGCAGGGTGGTCTAGGGGAGCAGTACTTC.

The CDR3 spells CASIGPGSTEAFF. The CDR3 DNA reads as TGTGCCAGCATCGGGCCGGGGTCCACTGAAGCTTTCTTT. The chain recombines TRBV6-1 with TRBJ1-1, with D unclear. Germline CDR1 MNHNS, CDR2 SASEGT. This CDR3 region has 13 residues. The V and J ends lost 7 bases and 4 bases respectively, with 13 bases between them.

The CDR3 coding sequence is TGTGCCAGCAGCCTCCACCCGATCAGGCAGGGCGCCGGGGAGCTGTTTTTT. Translated: CASSLHPIRQGAGELFF. The gene calls are TRBV7-2 and TRBJ2-2, with a weak D call TRBD1 (5 bases). CDR1 SGHTA and CDR2 FQGNSA come from the germline V gene. Trimming removed 5 bases from V and 6 bases from J, with 22 bases in between. The CDR3 runs 17 residues.

The chain carries TRBV2 and TRBJ2-3; possible D gene TRBD1, 8 bases. CDR1 is SNHLY and CDR2 is FYNNEI in the germline V gene. V was shortened by 5 bases and J by 4 bases, with 10 bases between the two germline ends. The CDR3 totals 13 residues. CDR3 residues: CASSTGGADTQYF. CDR3 bases: TGTGCCAGCAGTACAGGGGGGGCAGATACGCAGTATTTT.

The chain joins TRBV19 to TRBJ1-1; D ambiguous. Germline CDR1 is LNHDA and CDR2 is SQIVND (reference sequence). The CDR3 runs 15 residues. The ends were cut back, 2 bases at V and 3 bases at J, with 13 bases in the middle. The CDR3 DNA reads TGTGCCAGTAGTATAAGGGCACCTAGGTACACTGAAGCTTTCTTT. Translation: CASSIRAPRYTEAFF.

The genes are TRBV15 and TRBJ1-3; D gene ambiguous. This CDR3 is built from 14 residues. Looked up from germline, CDR1 is LNHNV and CDR2 is YYDKDF (reference sequence). Deletions cut 0 bases from V and 2 bases from J, with 5 bases between. CDR3 residues: CATSRESAGNTIYF. The CDR3 region has the DNA TGTGCCACCAGCAGAGAATCCGCTGGAAACACCATATATTTT.

J is TRBJ2-1 and V is TRBV30, with D perhaps matching TRBD2 (6 bases). The V end was cut by 7 bases, the J end by 10 bases, with 23 bases between. Germline CDR1 and CDR2: GTSNPN and SVGIG (reference sequence). This CDR3 has 14 amino acids. In nucleotides, the CDR3 is TGTGCCTTGAAAAGGGCGGGGACCCGAGGGGAGCAGTTCTTC. It translates to CALKRAGTRGEQFF.

This chain uses TRBV30 with TRBJ1-1; D is unresolved. V was cut by 0 bases and J by 5 bases, with 10 bases left in between. This CDR3 has 13 amino acids. CDR1 and CDR2 from the germline V gene are GTSNPN and SVGIG (reference sequence). The CDR3 reads CAWSVSKKTEAFF. The CDR3 region has the DNA TGTGCCTGGAGTGTATCCAAGAAGACTGAAGCTTTCTTT. Full variable domain (missing parts from reference TRBV30 and TRBJ1-1): SQTIHQWPATLVQPVGSPLSLECTVEGTSNPNLYWYRQAAGRGLQLLFYSVGIGQISSEVPQNLSASRPQDRQFILSSKKLLLSDSGFYLCAWSVSKKTEAFFGQGTRLTVV.

The rearrangement joins TRBV4-2 to TRBJ1-2; a weak D match, TRBD1 (5 bases). The length of the CDR3 is 14 residues. CDR1 is LGHNA and CDR2 is YNFKEQ in the germline V gene. V lost 1 base and J 7 bases, leaving 13 bases between the germline ends. The CDR3, as DNA: TGTGCCAGCAGCCAAGGGGGCCCTTTAGCTGGCTACACCTTC. Translation: CASSQGGPLAGYTF.

This clone was seen once. This chain connects TRBV19 to TRBJ1-1; perhaps TRBD1 as D (5 bases). V was pared by 3 bases and J by 0 bases, with 11 bases between. The CDR3 is 15 residues long. Germline V CDR1 and CDR2: LNHDA, SQIVND (reference sequence). CDR3 residues: CASSMVGGLNTEAFF. The DNA of the CDR3 is TGTGCCAGTAGTATGGTCGGGGGTTTGAACACTGAAGCTTTCTTT.

The chain uses TRBV2 and TRBJ2-2, with 8 nucleotides matching TRBD2. V was pared by 7 bases and J by 5 bases, with 6 bases of the junction left unmatched. The CDR3 spans 14 residues. Germline-derived CDR1 and CDR2 are SNHLY and FYNNEI. The CDR3 sequence is CASNPAGETGELFF. CDR3 coding DNA: TGTGCCAGCAATCCAGCGGGGGAGACCGGGGAGCTGTTTTTT.

The chain is built from TRBV18 and TRBJ2-7; a possible D gene is TRBD1 (6 bases). CDR3 length equals 20 residues. Germline lookup yields CDR1 KGHSH and CDR2 LQKENI. Trimming stripped 3 bases from V and 0 bases from J, with 27 bases between. The CDR3 spells CASSPPLSFGPGHHSYEQYF. CDR3 nucleotides: TGTGCCAGCTCACCCCCCCTCTCTTTCGGCCCGGGACACCACTCCTACGAGCAGTACTTC.